Listed below are T cell receptor beta chains from one sample, sequenced in a study of T cells after posttransplantation cyclophosphamide. TCRdb's table, derived via immunoSEQ multiplex PCR, lists solely in-frame clones and lacks some. The table lists more than 20,000 clones, with no singletons. Sequencing was performed on PBMCs. Receptors originate from a man in his fifties or sixties in good health, CMV-negative, and a related stem cell transplant donor. The CDR3 runs from the conserved cysteine through the conserved F or W. The order of the fields is D gene, clone size, V gene, J gene, CDR3 DNA, CDR3 protein. D genes are given only for firm matches. Clone size appears in some rows only: once, few, many, or a class for an expanded clone.

D gene: NA; clone size: many; V gene: TRBV27; J gene: TRBJ1-2; CDR3 DNA: TGTGCCAGCAGCCCACAGATGTATTATGGCTACACCTTC; CDR3 protein: CASSPQMYYGYTF
D gene: NA; clone size: NA; V gene: TRBV27; J gene: TRBJ1-5; CDR3 DNA: TGTGCCAGCAGTCTCAGGGGTCACCAGCCCCAGCATTTT; CDR3 protein: CASSLRGHQPQHF
D gene: TRBD1; clone size: many; V gene: TRBV10-3; J gene: TRBJ1-2; CDR3 DNA: TGTGCCATCAGTGCTGGGACAGACTTCTATGGCTACACCTTC; CDR3 protein: CAISAGTDFYGYTF
D gene: TRBD1; clone size: many; V gene: TRBV4-1; J gene: TRBJ2-7; CDR3 DNA: TGCGCCAGCAGCCAAACTCCGGGACAGGCCTACGAGCAGTACTTC; CDR3 protein: CASSQTPGQAYEQYF
D gene: NA; clone size: many; V gene: TRBV19; J gene: TRBJ1-5; CDR3 DNA: TGTGCCAGTAGTGCTCATGGGACTCCTGGCAATCAGCCCCAGCATTTT; CDR3 protein: CASSAHGTPGNQPQHF
D gene: NA; clone size: many; V gene: TRBV4-2; J gene: TRBJ2-7; CDR3 DNA: TGTGCCAGCAGCCAAGAAGAAACAGGGAGCTCCTACGAGCAGTACTTC; CDR3 protein: CASSQEETGSSYEQYF
D gene: NA; clone size: many; V gene: TRBV11-1; J gene: TRBJ2-5; CDR3 DNA: TGTGCCAGCAGCTCCCCGTACCAAGAGACCCAGTACTTC; CDR3 protein: CASSSPYQETQYF
D gene: TRBD2; clone size: many; V gene: TRBV13; J gene: TRBJ2-7; CDR3 DNA: TGTGCCAGCAGCTCTAGGGAAGGAGCGGGGGCCAACTACGAGCAGTACTTC; CDR3 protein: CASSSREGAGANYEQYF
D gene: TRBD2; clone size: many; V gene: TRBV5-1; J gene: TRBJ2-1; CDR3 DNA: TGCGCCAGCAGCTTGTTAACTAGCGGGAGCGATGAGCAGTTCTTC; CDR3 protein: CASSLLTSGSDEQFF
D gene: NA; clone size: many; V gene: TRBV6-1; J gene: TRBJ2-5; CDR3 DNA: TGTGCCAGCAGTGAACCCCAAGGACAGGGAGGGGAGACCCAGTACTTC; CDR3 protein: CASSEPQGQGGETQYF
D gene: TRBD1; clone size: many; V gene: TRBV5-5; J gene: TRBJ1-3; CDR3 DNA: TGTGCCAGCAGCTTGGCTGCGGGTCAGGGGGCTGGAAACACCATATATTTT; CDR3 protein: CASSLAAGQGAGNTIYF
D gene: TRBD1; clone size: many; V gene: TRBV6-5; J gene: TRBJ1-2; CDR3 DNA: TGTGCCAGCAGCAAGGACAGGGCTAACTATGGCTACACCTTC; CDR3 protein: CASSKDRANYGYTF
D gene: NA; clone size: many; V gene: TRBV6-6; J gene: TRBJ2-1; CDR3 DNA: TGTGCCAGCAGTTACCGCCCGGGGGTTGAGCAGTTCTTC; CDR3 protein: CASSYRPGVEQFF
D gene: TRBD1; clone size: many; V gene: TRBV9; J gene: TRBJ1-5; CDR3 DNA: TGTGCCAGCAGCGTAGGGGGGGGACAGGGAGGGAGAGAGCCCCAGCATTTT; CDR3 protein: CASSVGGGQGGREPQHF
D gene: TRBD1; clone size: many; V gene: TRBV5-1; J gene: TRBJ2-2; CDR3 DNA: TGCGCCAGCAGCTTGTTAGAGGGGGCGACCGGGGAGCTGTTTTTT; CDR3 protein: CASSLLEGATGELFF
D gene: TRBD2; clone size: many; V gene: TRBV10-1; J gene: TRBJ2-7; CDR3 DNA: TGCGCCAGCAGTGATTCCAGCGGGACCCACGAGCAGTACTTC; CDR3 protein: CASSDSSGTHEQYF
D gene: TRBD1; clone size: few; V gene: TRBV6-5; J gene: TRBJ2-7; CDR3 DNA: TGTGCCAGCAGTTACACAGGGGGCGGGTACGAGCAGTACTTC; CDR3 protein: CASSYTGGGYEQYF
D gene: TRBD1; clone size: many; V gene: TRBV7-9; J gene: TRBJ1-4; CDR3 DNA: TGTGCCAGCAGCCTCACCGGGACAGGGGGGGAAAAACTGTTTTTT; CDR3 protein: CASSLTGTGGEKLFF
D gene: NA; clone size: many; V gene: TRBV6-5; J gene: TRBJ2-5; CDR3 DNA: TGTGCCAGCAGTTCACAGTCGAATTACAGGCCCGAGACCCAGTACTTC; CDR3 protein: CASSSQSNYRPETQYF
D gene: NA; clone size: many; V gene: TRBV14; J gene: TRBJ2-1; CDR3 DNA: TGTGCCAGCAGCCCAGAACCGGGTGGGCAGTTCTTC; CDR3 protein: CASSPEPGGQFF
D gene: NA; clone size: many; V gene: TRBV6-1; J gene: TRBJ2-5; CDR3 DNA: TGTGCCAGCAGTGAAGTGGCAGGGGCAGGGGAGACCCAGTACTTC; CDR3 protein: CASSEVAGAGETQYF
D gene: NA; clone size: many; V gene: TRBV5-1; J gene: TRBJ2-3; CDR3 DNA: TGCGCCAGCAGGGGAGGTATTCTAGGGACAGATACGCAGTATTTT; CDR3 protein: CASRGGILGTDTQYF
D gene: TRBD2; clone size: many; V gene: TRBV6-4; J gene: TRBJ2-1; CDR3 DNA: TGTGCCAGCAGGCCCGGATTAGCGGGGGGCCAGGATGAGCAGTTCTTC; CDR3 protein: CASRPGLAGGQDEQFF
D gene: NA; clone size: many; V gene: TRBV2; J gene: TRBJ1-1; CDR3 DNA: TGTGCCAGCAGTGAAAGGGGGGGTATCCCTGAAGCTTTCTTT; CDR3 protein: CASSERGGIPEAFF
D gene: TRBD1; clone size: many; V gene: TRBV5-4; J gene: TRBJ2-7; CDR3 DNA: TGTGCCAGCAGCTTGGGGTATCGGGACAGGCCTGAGCAGTACTTC; CDR3 protein: CASSLGYRDRPEQYF
D gene: TRBD1; clone size: many; V gene: TRBV7-8; J gene: TRBJ1-2; CDR3 DNA: TGTGCCAGCAGCTTAAGACAGGGAATAGGCCATGGCTACACCTTC; CDR3 protein: CASSLRQGIGHGYTF
D gene: TRBD1; clone size: many; V gene: TRBV11-2; J gene: TRBJ1-2; CDR3 DNA: TGTGCCAGCAGCGCCGACAGGGACTATGGCTACACCTTC; CDR3 protein: CASSADRDYGYTF
D gene: NA; clone size: many; V gene: TRBV4-2; J gene: TRBJ2-2; CDR3 DNA: TGTGCCAGCAGCCAAGAACGGTTGGAGCTGTTTTTT; CDR3 protein: CASSQERLELFF
D gene: NA; clone size: many; V gene: TRBV27; J gene: TRBJ2-1; CDR3 DNA: TGTGCCAGCAGTTTTAGCGTATATTACAATGAGCAGTTCTTC; CDR3 protein: CASSFSVYYNEQFF
D gene: TRBD1; clone size: NA; V gene: TRBV2; J gene: TRBJ2-5; CDR3 DNA: TGTGCCAGCAGTCCCCGACAGGGTAAAGAGACCCAGTACTTC; CDR3 protein: CASSPRQGKETQYF
D gene: NA; clone size: many; V gene: TRBV29-1; J gene: TRBJ2-3; CDR3 DNA: TGCAGCGTTAACAGTCCCAACACAGATACGCAGTATTTT; CDR3 protein: CSVNSPNTDTQYF
D gene: TRBD1; clone size: many; V gene: TRBV5-1; J gene: TRBJ2-5; CDR3 DNA: TGCGCCAGCAGCAGCTCAGGGGGCGGTGAGGAGACCCAGTACTTC; CDR3 protein: CASSSSGGGEETQYF
D gene: NA; clone size: many; V gene: TRBV11-2; J gene: TRBJ2-5; CDR3 DNA: TGTGCCAGCAGCTTAGATCGGAGGGGCTTCCAAGAGACCCAGTACTTC; CDR3 protein: CASSLDRRGFQETQYF
D gene: TRBD2; clone size: many; V gene: TRBV15; J gene: TRBJ2-6; CDR3 DNA: TGTGCCACCAGCAAAGGACGGGAGGCTGGGGCCAACGTCCTGACTTTC; CDR3 protein: CATSKGREAGANVLTF
D gene: TRBD1; clone size: many; V gene: TRBV6-5; J gene: TRBJ2-2; CDR3 DNA: TGTGCCAGCAACATGGGACAGACCGGGGAGCTGTTTTTT; CDR3 protein: CASNMGQTGELFF
D gene: NA; clone size: many; V gene: TRBV9; J gene: TRBJ2-1; CDR3 DNA: NA; CDR3 protein: CASSVVGQGAVFF
D gene: NA; clone size: many; V gene: TRBV27; J gene: TRBJ2-7; CDR3 DNA: TGTGCCAGCAGTTTATCAGGGGGTCGTAGCTCCTACGAGCAGTACTTC; CDR3 protein: CASSLSGGRSSYEQYF
D gene: NA; clone size: many; V gene: TRBV11-3; J gene: TRBJ1-1; CDR3 DNA: TGTGCCAGCAGCTTCCGGGTTGGCACTGAAGCTTTCTTT; CDR3 protein: CASSFRVGTEAFF
D gene: NA; clone size: many; V gene: TRBV9; J gene: TRBJ1-1; CDR3 DNA: TGTGCCAGCAGCTACACCGACGGGGTTGGTACTGAAGCTTTCTTT; CDR3 protein: CASSYTDGVGTEAFF
D gene: TRBD2; clone size: NA; V gene: TRBV6-4; J gene: TRBJ2-1; CDR3 DNA: TGTGCCAGCAGTCGGGGGACTAGTGGCTACAATGAGCAGTTCTTC; CDR3 protein: CASSRGTSGYNEQFF
D gene: NA; clone size: many; V gene: TRBV11-1; J gene: TRBJ2-3; CDR3 DNA: TGTGCCAGCAGCATACAGGGACGCACAGATACGCAGTATTTT; CDR3 protein: CASSIQGRTDTQYF
D gene: NA; clone size: many; V gene: TRBV19; J gene: TRBJ2-5; CDR3 DNA: TGTGCCAGTAGTATAGGACAGCGAACCCTCCAAGAGACCCAGTACTTC; CDR3 protein: CASSIGQRTLQETQYF
D gene: TRBD1; clone size: many; V gene: TRBV7-3; J gene: TRBJ1-1; CDR3 DNA: TGTGCCAGCAGCTTAACTCCGGGACAGCCGAACACTGAAGCTTTCTTT; CDR3 protein: CASSLTPGQPNTEAFF
D gene: TRBD1; clone size: many; V gene: TRBV27; J gene: TRBJ1-5; CDR3 DNA: TGTGCCAGCAGTGGGACAGGGGGTCAGCCCCAGCATTTT; CDR3 protein: CASSGTGGQPQHF
D gene: TRBD1; clone size: many; V gene: TRBV6-5; J gene: TRBJ1-3; CDR3 DNA: TGTGCCAGTAAGGACAGGGCCTCCTCTGGAAACACCATATATTTT; CDR3 protein: CASKDRASSGNTIYF
D gene: NA; clone size: many; V gene: TRBV6-1; J gene: TRBJ1-5; CDR3 DNA: TGTGCCAGCACGGGGAGCCCGGGACAGCCCCAGCATTTT; CDR3 protein: CASTGSPGQPQHF